Sequencing of this T cell receptor beta chain was carried out in a study of T cell responses to AZD1222 COVID-19 vaccine. With respect to this clone: Its antigen is unidentified.

Method: immunoSEQ multiplex PCR; TCRdb's copy keeps in-frame clones and lacks some. The table includes nearly 200,000 clones, approximately 93% detected once. Findings and caveats of the study: Spike-specific TCR breadth and depth grew following two AZD1222 doses. Along spike, vaccine-associated CD4 TCRs were found throughout, with dominance at 160-218 and 743-854.

The germline V and J ends were trimmed by 0 bases and 7 bases, with 7 bases remaining between them. The CDR3 totals 13 residues. CDR1 is MNHEY, CDR2 SVGEGT, per germline. This receptor was obtained from an adult who received the AZD1222 COVID-19 vaccine. The V and J genes are TRBV6-2 or TRBV6-3 and TRBJ2-1; D ambiguous. The starting material was peripheral blood, obtained 28 days after the second AZD1222 dose. CDR3 bases: TGTGCCAGCAGTTACTCGATAGGGAATGAGCAGTTCTTC. Its protein product is CASSYSIGNEQFF.